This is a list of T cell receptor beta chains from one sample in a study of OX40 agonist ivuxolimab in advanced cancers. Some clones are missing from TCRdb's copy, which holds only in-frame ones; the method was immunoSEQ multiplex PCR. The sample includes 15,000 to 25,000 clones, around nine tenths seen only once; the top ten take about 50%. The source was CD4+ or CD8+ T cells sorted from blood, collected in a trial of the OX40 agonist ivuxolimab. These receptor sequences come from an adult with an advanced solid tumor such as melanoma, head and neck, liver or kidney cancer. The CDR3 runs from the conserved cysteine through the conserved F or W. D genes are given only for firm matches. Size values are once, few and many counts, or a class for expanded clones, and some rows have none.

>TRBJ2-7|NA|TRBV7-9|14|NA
TGTGCCAGCAGCTTAGAAGTCAGGTCCTACGAGCAGTACTTC
CASSLEVRSYEQYF
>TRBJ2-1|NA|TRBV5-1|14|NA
TGCGCCAGCAGCTTATGGGGTAAAATTAGTGAGCAGTTCTTC
CASSLWGKISEQFF
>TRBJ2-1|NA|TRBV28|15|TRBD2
TGTGCCAGCAGTTTGACTAGCGGGAGGTACAATGAGCAGTTCTTC
CASSLTSGRYNEQFF
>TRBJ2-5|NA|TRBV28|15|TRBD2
TGTGCCAGCAGTTCGCGGTTAGCGGGAAAGGAGACCCAGTACTTC
CASSSRLAGKETQYF
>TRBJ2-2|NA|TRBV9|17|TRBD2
TGTGCCAGCAGCTCGGTCTCCGGGACTAGGAACACCGGGGAGCTGTTTTTT
CASSSVSGTRNTGELFF
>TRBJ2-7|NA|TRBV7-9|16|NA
TGTGCCAGCAGCACCGAGCACCCTCCAGGTACCTACGAGCAGTACTTC
CASSTEHPPGTYEQYF
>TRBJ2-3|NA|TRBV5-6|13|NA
TGTGCCAGCAGCTTGTACTTTTCAGATACGCAGTATTTT
CASSLYFSDTQYF
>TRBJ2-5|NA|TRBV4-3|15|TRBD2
TGCGCCAGCAGCCAAGTGGCGGGGGGTGGAGAGACCCAGTACTTC
CASSQVAGGGETQYF
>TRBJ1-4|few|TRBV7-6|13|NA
TGTGCCAGCAGCTTAGGTAGTCATGAAAAACTGTTTTTT
CASSLGSHEKLFF
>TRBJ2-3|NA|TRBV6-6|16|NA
TGTGCCAGCCAAGGTGGTACGAGGGGCAACACAGATACGCAGTATTTT
CASQGGTRGNTDTQYF
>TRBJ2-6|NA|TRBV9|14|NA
TGTGCCAGCAGCGCCCGCAGGGGGGCCAACGTCCTGACTTTC
CASSARRGANVLTF
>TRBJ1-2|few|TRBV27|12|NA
TGTGCCAGCAGTGGCAGCAGTTATGGCTACACCTTC
CASSGSSYGYTF
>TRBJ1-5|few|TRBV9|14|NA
TGTGCCAGCAGCGGTGGGGCAGGAAATCAGCCCCAGCATTTT
CASSGGAGNQPQHF
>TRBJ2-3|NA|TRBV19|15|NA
TGTGCCAGTAGTATCCCCGGTTATGGCACAGATACGCAGTATTTT
CASSIPGYGTDTQYF
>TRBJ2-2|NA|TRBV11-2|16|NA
TGTGCCAGCAGCTTACCCTTGGACGGCCCATCAGGGGAGCTGTTTTTT
CASSLPLDGPSGELFF
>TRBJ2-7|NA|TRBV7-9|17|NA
TGTGCCAGCAGCTGGACAGGAGGAACTAGCAGATACTACGAGCAGTACTTC
CASSWTGGTSRYYEQYF
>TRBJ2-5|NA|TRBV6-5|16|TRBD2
TGTGCCAGCAGTTGGACTAGCGGGACCTACGGAGAGACCCAGTACTTC
CASSWTSGTYGETQYF
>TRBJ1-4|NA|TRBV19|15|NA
TGTGCCAGTAGTATGGGAACAGGACTGCGTGAAAAACTGTTTTTT
CASSMGTGLREKLFF
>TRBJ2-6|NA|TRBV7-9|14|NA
TGTGCCAGCAGCTGGGGAATTGGGGCCAACGTCCTGACTTTC
CASSWGIGANVLTF
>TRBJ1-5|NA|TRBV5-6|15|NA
TGTGCCAGCAGCTTGGCCGGCACTCGTAATCAGCCCCAGCATTTT
CASSLAGTRNQPQHF
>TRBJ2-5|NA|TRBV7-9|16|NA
TGTGCCAGCAGCTTAAGCGGCCCAGAACAGCAAGAGACCCAGTACTTC
CASSLSGPEQQETQYF
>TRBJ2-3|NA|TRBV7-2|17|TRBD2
TGTGCCAGCAGTTTAATGGGACTAGCGGGAGAGGGGGATACGCAGTATTTT
CASSLMGLAGEGDTQYF
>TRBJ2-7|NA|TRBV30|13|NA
TGTGCCTGGATATCGGGAGCGTCCTACGAGCAGTACTTC
CAWISGASYEQYF
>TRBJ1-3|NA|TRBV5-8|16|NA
TGTGCCAGCAGCTTGCCGGGGACTGCAAGTGGAAACACCATATATTTT
CASSLPGTASGNTIYF
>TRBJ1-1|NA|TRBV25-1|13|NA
TGTGCCAGCAGTGAATATGCCCAGGATGAAGCTTTCTTT
CASSEYAQDEAFF
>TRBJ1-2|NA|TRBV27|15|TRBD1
TGTGCCTCGTCGGGACAGGGAGTATCGTGGGTTGGCTACACCTTC
CASSGQGVSWVGYTF
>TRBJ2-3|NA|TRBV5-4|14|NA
TGTGCCAGCAGCCAAGGGACGACCACAGATACGCAGTATTTT
CASSQGTTTDTQYF
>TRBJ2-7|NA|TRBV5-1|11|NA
TGCGCCAGCAGCTTCAACAAGGGCCAGTACTTC
CASSFNKGQYF
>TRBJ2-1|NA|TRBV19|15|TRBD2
TGTGCCAGTAGTATCGACCTAGCGGGAGCAGATGAGCAGTTCTTC
CASSIDLAGADEQFF
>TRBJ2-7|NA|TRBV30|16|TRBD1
TGTGCCTGGAGCGGGCCCACTCGACAGGGGGCCTACGAGCAGTACTTC
CAWSGPTRQGAYEQYF
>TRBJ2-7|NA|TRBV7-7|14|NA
TGTGCTAGCAGCCTACATCAGGGTTCTTACGAGCAGTACTTC
CASSLHQGSYEQYF
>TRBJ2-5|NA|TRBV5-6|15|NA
TGTGCCAGCAGCTTCAAGGGACCGGCTCCAGAGACCCAGTACTTC
CASSFKGPAPETQYF
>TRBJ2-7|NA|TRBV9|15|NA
TGTGCCAGCAGCGTAGCCCCCGGGACGGTGTACGAGCAGTACTTC
CASSVAPGTVYEQYF
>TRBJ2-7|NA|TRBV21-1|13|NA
TGTGCCAGCAGCAAAGAGGCCCGGGGGGAGCAGTACTTC
CASSKEARGEQYF
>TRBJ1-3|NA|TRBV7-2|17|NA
TGTGCCAGCAGCTCCTCGTGGACAGCTAGCTCTGGAAACACCATATATTTT
CASSSSWTASSGNTIYF
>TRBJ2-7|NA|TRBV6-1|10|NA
TGTGCCAGCAGGGACTACGAGCAGTACTTC
CASRDYEQYF
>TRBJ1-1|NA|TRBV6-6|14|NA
TGTGCCAGCAGTTACAGTAAGGGGGGCCCTGAAGCTTTCTTT
CASSYSKGGPEAFF
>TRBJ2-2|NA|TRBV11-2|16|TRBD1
TGTGCCAGCAGCTTAATTGAGGGGGCTTCGGCCGGGGAGCTGTTTTTT
CASSLIEGASAGELFF
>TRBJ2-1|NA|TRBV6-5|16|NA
TGTGCCAGCAGTTACGGACCCTTAAGCTCCTACAATGAGCAGTTCTTC
CASSYGPLSSYNEQFF
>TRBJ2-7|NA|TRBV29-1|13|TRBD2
TGCAGCGTTGTCTCTAGCGGGAATTACGAGCAGTACTTC
CSVVSSGNYEQYF
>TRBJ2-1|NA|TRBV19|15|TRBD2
TGTGCCAGTAGTATAAGCGGGAGCGGGGAAAATGAGCAGTTCTTC
CASSISGSGENEQFF
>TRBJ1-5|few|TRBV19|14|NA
TGTGCCAGTAGTATCAGATACCCCAATCAGCCCCAGCATTTT
CASSIRYPNQPQHF
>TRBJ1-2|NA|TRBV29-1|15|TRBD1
TGCAGCGCCTCACAGGGGGCGGGTTTGGGCTATGGCTACACCTTC
CSASQGAGLGYGYTF
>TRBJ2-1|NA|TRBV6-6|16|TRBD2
TGTGCCAGCAGTTACTCCGCTCTAGCGGGAGGCAATGAGCAGTTCTTC
CASSYSALAGGNEQFF
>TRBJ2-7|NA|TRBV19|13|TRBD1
TGTGCCAGTAGTACGGACAGGGGCGGCGAGCAGTACTTC
CASSTDRGGEQYF
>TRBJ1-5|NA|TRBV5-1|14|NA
TGCGCCAGCAGCTTGGTCGGGGAGGGTCAGCCCCAGCATTTT
CASSLVGEGQPQHF
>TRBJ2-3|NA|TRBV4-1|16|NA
TGCGCCAGCAGCCCACTGACGGGGGGCTTACCAGATACGCAGTATTTT
CASSPLTGGLPDTQYF
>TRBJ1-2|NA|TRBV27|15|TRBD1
TGTGCCAGCAAAATAGGGGGCCTATCAAACTATGGCTACACCTTC
CASKIGGLSNYGYTF
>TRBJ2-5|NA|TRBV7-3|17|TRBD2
TGTGCCAGCAGCTTAGTCCCTAGCGGGACCTTTGGGGAGACCCAGTACTTC
CASSLVPSGTFGETQYF
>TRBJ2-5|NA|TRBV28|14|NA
TGTGCCAGCGGCGAGGGTCCCCTGCAAGAGACCCAGTACTTC
CASGEGPLQETQYF
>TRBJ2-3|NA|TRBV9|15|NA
TGTGCCAGCAGCGTAAGCGGGCCAAGCACAGATACGCAGTATTTT
CASSVSGPSTDTQYF